The 10 T cell receptor beta chains below all came from one sample that was sequenced in a study of blood T cell repertoires in COVID-19. Data came from immunoSEQ multiplex PCR; TCRdb stores just in-frame clones and leaves some out. The profile shows about 210,000 clones, around 87% of them singletons. Sequencing was done on a sample of peripheral blood. These receptors were taken from a man in his sixties who had recovered from COVID-19.

The gene calls are TRBV11-2 and TRBJ1-1; TRBD1 is a possible D gene (6 bases). V lost 5 bases and J lost 7, with 17 bases in between. CDR1 is SGHAT and CDR2 is FQNNGV in the germline V gene. The CDR3 extends over 14 amino acids. CDR3 residues: CASSLEGVWGEAFF. The CDR3 DNA is TGTGCCAGCAGCCTTGAGGGGGTGTGGGGTGAAGCTTTCTTT.

This chain uses TRBV7-2 with TRBJ2-7; 10 positions agree with TRBD1. The CDR3 sequence is 15 residues long. The V gene's germline CDR1 is SGHTA and CDR2 FQGNSA. Unmatched junction bases numbered 6, after V lost 5 bases and J lost 2 bases. DNA for the CDR3: TGTGCCAGCAGCCAGGGAGGACAGGGGGCCTACGAGCAGTACTTC. Translation: CASSQGGQGAYEQYF.

This clone was counted once. The chain recombines TRBV5-1 with TRBJ1-2; 7 nucleotides align to TRBD1. Germline trimming cut 3 bases from V and 2 bases from J; bases unmatched to any gene: 7. This CDR3 is 15 amino acids long. Germline V CDR1 and CDR2: SGHRS, YFSETQ. The CDR3 sequence: CASSSDRRENYGYTF. In DNA, the CDR3 is TGCGCCAGCAGCTCGGACAGGAGGGAGAACTATGGCTACACCTTC.

This chain uses TRBV5-1 with TRBJ2-1; 9 bases fit TRBD1. The trim removed 4 bases at V and 6 bases at J, leaving 14 bases unmatched. Germline V lookup: CDR1 SGHRS, CDR2 YFSETQ. The CDR3 totals 17 residues. The CDR3 reads CASSIRPQGAGVNEQFF. DNA of the CDR3: TGCGCCAGCAGCATCAGGCCACAGGGGGCGGGGGTCAATGAGCAGTTCTTC. Full variable domain (outside the CDR3, taken from reference TRBV5-1 and TRBJ2-1): KAGVTQTPRYLIKTRGQQVTLSCSPISGHRSVSWYQQTPGQGLQFLFEYFSETQRNKGNFPGRFSGRQFSNSRSEMNVSTLELGDSALYLCASSIRPQGAGVNEQFFGPGTRLTVL.

This clone turned up a few times. The rearrangement joins TRBV28 to TRBJ1-2, with 10 bases lining up with TRBD1. The CDR3 totals 15 residues. CDR1 MDHEN and CDR2 SYDVKM come from the germline V gene. V shed 2 bases and J 8 bases; nucleotides not matched to a gene: 8. The CDR3 DNA sequence: TGTGCCAGCAGTTTAGCCGGGACAGGGGATAGAGGCTACACCTTC. Translated, it gives CASSLAGTGDRGYTF.

The CDR3 loop is CASTTLGDTRNQPQHF. The CDR3 DNA reads TGTGCCAGTACCACCTTGGGGGACACTCGCAATCAGCCCCAGCATTTT. J is TRBJ1-5 and V is TRBV19; a possible D gene is TRBD1 (6 bases). Trimming took 7 bases from V and 2 from J, leaving 18 bases between them. Germline CDR1 reads LNHDA; CDR2 reads SQIVND (reference sequence). The CDR3 contains 16 residues.

The V call is TRBV27, the J call TRBJ2-3; 10 bases line up with TRBD2. The V gene end was trimmed by 2 bases and the J gene end by 9 bases; junction bases not matched to a gene: 8. The CDR3 length is 15 residues. Germline lookup yields CDR1 MNHEY and CDR2 SMNVEV (reference sequence). CDR3 protein: CASSLGAGGPTTQYF. The DNA for the CDR3 is TGTGCCAGCAGTTTAGGAGCGGGAGGGCCAACGACGCAGTATTTT.

The chain employs TRBV6-5 and TRBJ2-7, with 12 bases matching TRBD1. J lost 4 bases, V lost 5 bases, and 6 bases had no gene match. This CDR3 region has 15 residues. Germline loops: CDR1 MNHEY, CDR2 SVGAGI. CDR3 amino acids: CASSQQGQGAYEQYF. As DNA, the CDR3 is TGTGCCAGCAGTCAACAGGGACAGGGGGCATACGAGCAGTACTTC.

The sample holds one count of this clone. The chain employs TRBV24-1 and TRBJ1-2; 8 bases agree with TRBD1. The J segment lost 5 bases and the V segment lost 2 bases, leaving 12 bases of the junction unmatched. Germline lookup yields CDR1 KGHDR and CDR2 SFDVKD. The CDR3 has 17 amino acids. The CDR3 DNA sequence: TGTGCCACCAGTGATTCGGCCAGGGGGCAAGGGAGGTATGGCTACACCTTC. Protein: CATSDSARGQGRYGYTF.

The chain links TRBV18 to TRBJ1-5; no clear D. Trimming pared 3 bases from V and 5 bases from J, leaving 8 bases between. This CDR3 contains 13 residues. Germline V gene sequence: CDR1 KGHSH, CDR2 LQKENI. CDR3 DNA: TGTGCCAGCTCACCGGCCATGGATCAGCCCCAGCATTTT. Its translation: CASSPAMDQPQHF.